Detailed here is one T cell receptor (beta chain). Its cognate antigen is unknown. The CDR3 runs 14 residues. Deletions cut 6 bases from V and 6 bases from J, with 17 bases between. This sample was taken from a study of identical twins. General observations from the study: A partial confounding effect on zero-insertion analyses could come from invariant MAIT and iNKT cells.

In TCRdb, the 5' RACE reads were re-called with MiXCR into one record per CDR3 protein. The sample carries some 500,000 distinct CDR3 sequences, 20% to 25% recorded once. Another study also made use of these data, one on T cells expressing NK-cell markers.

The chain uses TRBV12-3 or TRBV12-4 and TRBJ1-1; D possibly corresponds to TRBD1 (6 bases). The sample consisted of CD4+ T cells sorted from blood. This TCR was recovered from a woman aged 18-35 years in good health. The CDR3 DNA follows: TGTGCCAGCAGGATTCACAGGGATAGCGCTGAAGCTTTCTTT. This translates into CASRIHRDSAEAFF.